These T cell receptor beta chains were read from a single sample in a study of T cell responses to AZD1222 COVID-19 vaccine. TCRdb's copy holds only in-frame clones and misses some; the assay was immunoSEQ multiplex PCR. In the table there are about 130,000 clones, 90% to 95% of which are singletons. The material sequenced was peripheral blood, taken on day 0 of AZD1222 vaccination. These receptors were taken from an adult in good health. Each CDR3 is given with its conserved first and last residue. The D gene is left open where the match is weak. Part of the rows lack a size; the others show once, few, many or a class for expanded clones.

V gene	J gene	clone size	D gene	CDR3 DNA	CDR3 protein
TRBV7-2	TRBJ2-1	-	TRBD2	TGTGCCAGCAGCTTGAGGGGGGGACTAGCGAATGAGCAGTTCTTC	CASSLRGGLANEQFF
TRBV13	TRBJ2-2	-	TRBD2	TGTGCCAGCAGCTCCGCTACTAGCGGGGGGGCGACCGGGGAGCTGTTTTTT	CASSSATSGGATGELFF
TRBV7-9	TRBJ1-4	-	-	TGTGCCAGCAGCGAGTTGGGGGGGAATGAAAAACTGTTTTTT	CASSELGGNEKLFF
TRBV6-5	TRBJ1-4	-	TRBD1	TGTGCCAGCAGCGAGACAGGGGGTGTTGAAAAACTGTTTTTT	CASSETGGVEKLFF
TRBV7-2	TRBJ1-1	-	-	TGTGCCAGCAGCTTAAAGGTGGGCTGGCGGAGAGCTTTCTTT	CASSLKVGWRRAFF
TRBV11-2	TRBJ2-1	-	-	TGTGCCAGCAGCTCACAGTTTTCGGGATCCGAGCAGTTCTTC	CASSSQFSGSEQFF
TRBV30	TRBJ1-2	-	-	TGTGCCTGGAGTCTCCAAGACTATGGCTACACCTTC	CAWSLQDYGYTF
TRBV6-5	TRBJ2-6	-	-	TGTGCCAGCGGGCGGGGAGCCTCTGGGGCCAACGTCCTGACTTTC	CASGRGASGANVLTF
TRBV7-2	TRBJ1-5	-	-	TGTGCCAGCAGCGGGGACGTTGTTCAGCCCCAGCATTTT	CASSGDVVQPQHF
TRBV5-6	TRBJ1-2	-	TRBD1	TGTGCCAGCAGCTTATCCCCGGGACAGGGAGGCAACTATGGCTACACCTTC	CASSLSPGQGGNYGYTF
TRBV5-1	TRBJ2-1	-	-	TGCGCCAGCAGCCCCAGGGCGGGGAATGAGCAGTTCTTC	CASSPRAGNEQFF
TRBV6-5	TRBJ2-6	-	-	TGTGCCAGTGGGTCTGGGGCCAACGTCCTGACTTTC	CASGSGANVLTF
TRBV7-9	TRBJ1-1	-	-	TGTGCCAGCAGCACCCGGGACCAGTGGGACACTGAAGCTTTCTTT	CASSTRDQWDTEAFF
TRBV7-9	TRBJ2-1	-	-	TGTGCCAGCAGTCGTAGGGGATCGAGGCAGCTCAATGAGCAGTTCTTC	CASSRRGSRQLNEQFF
TRBV7-2	TRBJ2-3	few	TRBD2	TGTGCCAGCAGCTCGCGGACTAGCGGGGGGGCAGATACGCAGTATTTT	CASSSRTSGGADTQYF
TRBV7-9	TRBJ1-5	-	TRBD1	TGTGCCAGCAGCCCCGGACAGGGCCCTAGCAATCAGCCCCAGCATTTT	CASSPGQGPSNQPQHF
TRBV11-3	TRBJ1-1	-	-	TGTGCCAGCAGCTTAGACCGGGTGAACACTGAAGCTTTCTTT	CASSLDRVNTEAFF
TRBV7-6	TRBJ1-3	-	-	TGTGCCAGCAGCTTAGCACCGTACTCTGGAAACACCATATATTTT	CASSLAPYSGNTIYF
TRBV28	TRBJ2-7	-	TRBD1	TGTGCCAGCAGTCGGACAGGGTTTGGGCTCTACGAGCAGTACTTC	CASSRTGFGLYEQYF
TRBV7-2	TRBJ2-1	-	-	TGTGCCAGCAGTTATAACCCAGGGAATGAGCAGTTCTTC	CASSYNPGNEQFF
TRBV21-1	TRBJ2-7	-	-	TGTGCCAGCCCAGGCCGTGCCTACGAGCAGTACTTC	CASPGRAYEQYF
TRBV9	TRBJ2-7	-	-	TGTGCCAGCAGCGTAGACGGGGGGCTCTACGAGCAGTACTTC	CASSVDGGLYEQYF
TRBV6-5	TRBJ1-3	-	-	TGTGCCAGCAGCGTGGGCAGGGGCTCTGGAAACACCATATATTTT	CASSVGRGSGNTIYF
TRBV7-2	TRBJ2-3	-	-	TGTGCCAGCAGCTTAGACGGTAGCACAGATACGCAGTATTTT	CASSLDGSTDTQYF
TRBV4-1	TRBJ1-1	-	TRBD1	TGCGCCAGCAGCCAAGATTCGGGGTTGACAGGGGCAGAAGCTTTCTTT	CASSQDSGLTGAEAFF
TRBV18	TRBJ2-7	-	TRBD1	TGTGCCAGCTCGCAAGGACAGGGCCCCTACGAGCAGTACTTC	CASSQGQGPYEQYF
TRBV3-1/TRBV3-2	TRBJ2-7	-	TRBD1	TGTGCCAGCAGCCAAGAAAGACAGGGTATCGAGCAGTACTTC	CASSQERQGIEQYF
TRBV5-1	TRBJ1-4	-	TRBD1	TGCGCCAGCAGCACATCGGGACAGGGGACAACTAATGAAAAACTGTTTTTT	CASSTSGQGTTNEKLFF
TRBV9	TRBJ2-3	-	-	TGTGCCAGCAGCGCCTCGGGACGTCAAGATACGCAGTATTTT	CASSASGRQDTQYF
TRBV27	TRBJ1-5	-	-	TGTGCCAGCAGTTCGACAAAAACCGGGACGGCGGCCGGTCAGCCCCAGCATTTT	CASSSTKTGTAAGQPQHF
TRBV5-4	TRBJ2-3	-	TRBD2	TGTGCCAGCAGCCCCGGACTAGCGGGGGGACGTTCCTTCGCAGATACGCAGTATTTT	CASSPGLAGGRSFADTQYF
TRBV5-4	TRBJ2-7	once	-	TGTGCCAGCAGCGGAAGGGGGATCTACGAGCAGTACTTC	CASSGRGIYEQYF
TRBV11-2	TRBJ1-6	-	-	TGTGCCAGCAGATTTGTGGGGGGGAGGAATTCACCCCTCCACTTT	CASRFVGGRNSPLHF
TRBV28	TRBJ1-4	-	-	TGTGCCAGCAGATCCACTGGGGAAAAACTGTTTTTT	CASRSTGEKLFF
TRBV24-1	TRBJ2-5	-	-	TGTGCCACCAGTTGGGGGGTTTCGGAGACCCAGTACTTC	CATSWGVSETQYF
TRBV6-5	TRBJ1-2	once	-	TGTGCCAGCGTAAAGGGGTATCTCTATGGCTACACCTTC	CASVKGYLYGYTF
TRBV28	TRBJ2-7	-	-	TGTGCCAGCAGCCCGGGACACCACTCCTACGAGCAGTACTTC	CASSPGHHSYEQYF
TRBV2	TRBJ2-7	-	TRBD2	TGTGCCAGCAGGCTTGGGCTAGCGGGATCCTACGAGCAGTACTTC	CASRLGLAGSYEQYF
TRBV11-2	TRBJ2-7	-	TRBD1	TGTGCCAGCAGCCACTGGGACAGGGCCACCTACGAGCAGTACTTC	CASSHWDRATYEQYF
TRBV19	TRBJ2-7	-	TRBD2	TGTGCCAGTAGTATTGTCGGGGGGTCTACGGGGTACGAGCAGTACTTC	CASSIVGGSTGYEQYF
TRBV5-4	TRBJ2-3	-	TRBD1	TGTGCCAGCAGCCTCACCGGGACAGGGGGCTGGGATACGCAGTATTTT	CASSLTGTGGWDTQYF
TRBV5-4	TRBJ2-3	-	-	TGTGCCAGCAGCTTAGGAGGGACCGGGCCAGATACGCAGTATTTT	CASSLGGTGPDTQYF
TRBV12-3/TRBV12-4	TRBJ2-3	-	-	TGTGCCAGCACCCTGGGTTTTGTGGATACGCAGTATTTT	CASTLGFVDTQYF
TRBV6-1	TRBJ1-6	-	-	TGTGCCAGCAGTGAATCTGGCGGGACGGGATATAATTCACCCCTCCACTTT	CASSESGGTGYNSPLHF
TRBV7-2	TRBJ2-3	-	TRBD2	TGTGCCAGCAGCTTAGGACAGCGGGGGAGTACCACAGATACGCAGTATTTT	CASSLGQRGSTTDTQYF
TRBV24-1	TRBJ1-5	-	-	TGTGCCACCAGTGGAGACGGCAATCAGCCCCAGCATTTT	CATSGDGNQPQHF
TRBV2	TRBJ2-3	-	-	TGTGCCAGCAATCGGGGGAGCACAGATACGCAGTATTTT	CASNRGSTDTQYF